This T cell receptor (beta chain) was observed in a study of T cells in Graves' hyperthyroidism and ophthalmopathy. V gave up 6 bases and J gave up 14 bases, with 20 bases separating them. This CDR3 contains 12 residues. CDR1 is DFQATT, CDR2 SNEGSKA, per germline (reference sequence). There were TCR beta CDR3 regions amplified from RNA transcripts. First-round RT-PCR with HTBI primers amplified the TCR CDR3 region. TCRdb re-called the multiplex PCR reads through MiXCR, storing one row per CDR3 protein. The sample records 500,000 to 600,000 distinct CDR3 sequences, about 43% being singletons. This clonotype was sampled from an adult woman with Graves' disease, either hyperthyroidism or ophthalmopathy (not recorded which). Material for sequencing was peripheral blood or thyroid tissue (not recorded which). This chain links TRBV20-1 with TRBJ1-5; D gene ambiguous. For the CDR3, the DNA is TGCAGTGCCAAGAAACGGTCAGCCTACGAGCATTTT. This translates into CSAKKRSAYEHF.